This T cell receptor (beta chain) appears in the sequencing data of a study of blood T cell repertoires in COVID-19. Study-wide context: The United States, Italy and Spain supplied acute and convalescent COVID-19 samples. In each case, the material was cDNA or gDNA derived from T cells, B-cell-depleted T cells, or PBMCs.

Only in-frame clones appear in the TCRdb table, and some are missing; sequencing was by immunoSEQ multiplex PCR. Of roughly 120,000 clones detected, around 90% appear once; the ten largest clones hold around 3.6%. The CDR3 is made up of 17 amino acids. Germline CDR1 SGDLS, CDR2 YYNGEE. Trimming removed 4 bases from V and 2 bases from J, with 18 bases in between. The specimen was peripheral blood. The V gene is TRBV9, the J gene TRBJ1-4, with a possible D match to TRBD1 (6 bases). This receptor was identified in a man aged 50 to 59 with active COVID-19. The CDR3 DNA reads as TGTGCCAGCAGCCCAGAGGGGGGGGGATGGACTAATGAAAAACTGTTTTTT. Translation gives CASSPEGGGWTNEKLFF.